These T cell receptor beta chains were read from a single sample in a study of blood T cell repertoires in COVID-19. Method: immunoSEQ multiplex PCR; TCRdb's copy keeps in-frame clones and lacks some. The table includes approximately 300,000 clones, 85% detected once. The sequenced material came from PBMCs or T cells enriched from blood (not recorded which). These receptors all come from a woman in her 30s who had been exposed to COVID-19. Each CDR3 is given with its conserved first and last residue. D genes are given only for firm matches.

CASSLAGAGTEAFF,-,TRBV2
CASSFDNLNTEAFF,-,TRBV28
CASSKGTTEDTDTQYF,-,TRBV21-1
CASSPYLAGVSAYNEQFF,TRBD2,TRBV28
CASSLGAQNTEAFF,-,TRBV5-4
CASRPSRGRHGYTF,-,TRBV28
CAWSVGTGYTGELFF,-,TRBV30
CASSSQLQGATYNEQFF,TRBD1,TRBV5-6
CASSQVRNQPQHF,-,TRBV28
CASSTRGTGDYEQYF,TRBD1,TRBV7-7
CASSGLTSGAGEQYF,TRBD2,TRBV7-8
CAWNTGRNQPQHF,-,TRBV30
CASSSSGADTQYF,-,TRBV7-3
CASSPSPGYSNTGELFF,-,TRBV5-1
CASSLGRGATDTQYF,-,TRBV7-7
CASSDRRGGSTDTQYF,-,TRBV5-4
CASSPTGVATEAFF,TRBD1,TRBV4-1
CASRTVTLNTEAFF,-,TRBV28
CAIRGRADTEAFF,-,TRBV10-3
CASSEILGQIRQPQHF,-,TRBV25-1
CASSDSSKRDEQFF,-,TRBV10-2
CSVRDSVRRNGYTF,TRBD1,TRBV29-1
CASSDSLDGQGKDGYTF,TRBD1,TRBV6-4
CASKGLAGGGETQYF,TRBD2,TRBV2
CASSLEGLVFSEQFF,TRBD2,TRBV5-1
CASSGPGGQYNSPLHF,TRBD1,TRBV14
CASSAGTSGGANEQFF,TRBD2,TRBV6-4
CASARRRRGGELFF,-,TRBV28
CASSVGVDQPQHF,-,TRBV9
CASSRRSNTEAFF,-,TRBV11-3
CASSPTGQGAYEQYF,TRBD1,TRBV6-6
CASSFTGELYNEQFF,-,TRBV5-1
CASSSQGGPPLGYTF,-,TRBV7-2
CSASTGQGLETQYF,TRBD1,TRBV20-1
CASSLEGGKAKNIQYF,TRBD1,TRBV5-1
CASSLDQGAAGNTIYF,TRBD1,TRBV7-7
CASRDRGLNSNQPQHF,TRBD1,TRBV2
CASSEAQIGVTQYF,-,TRBV2
CASSLMYRNTIYF,-,TRBV6-5
CASSLTGSGETQYF,TRBD1,TRBV19
CASSLDRVGKKQFF,-,TRBV11-3
CAIGGQDGDQPQHF,TRBD1,TRBV10-3
CASEGQGADTQYF,TRBD1,TRBV2
CASRHNAGEDEQFF,TRBD2,TRBV6-5
CASSPTGLNYGYTF,TRBD1,TRBV27
CASTWDRAGNTIYF,TRBD1,TRBV28
CASSRAGTDHNSPLHF,TRBD1,TRBV18
CASSTRQGLSTDTQYF,TRBD1,TRBV7-2
CASTLYVNEQFF,-,TRBV12-3/TRBV12-4
CASSTDRKYGYTF,TRBD1,TRBV6-5
CASSLGFTSGDSFKETQYF,TRBD2,TRBV7-9
CASSQRGGYTF,-,TRBV3-1/TRBV3-2
CASSWGRNSYEQYF,-,TRBV5-4
CASSYRGEETQYF,TRBD1,TRBV5-1
CASSGTGVGQPQHF,TRBD1,TRBV28